These 9 T cell receptor beta chains share one sample of origin, sequenced in a study of blood T cell repertoires in COVID-19. Sequenced by immunoSEQ multiplex PCR; TCRdb stores in-frame clones only, minus some. This sample has about 33,000 clones, with 70% to 90% found just once. The specimen sequenced was peripheral blood. These receptors came from a human donor in a cohort sampled during active COVID-19.

The table lists this clone with a count of one. The rearrangement joins TRBV10-1 to TRBJ2-7; tentative D call: TRBD1 (6 bases). Trimming pared 5 bases from V and 9 bases from J, leaving 11 bases between. Germline values: CDR1 WNHNN, CDR2 SYGVQD (reference sequence). The CDR3 is 11 residues long. The CDR3 loop is CASSSTGRQYF. In nucleotides, the CDR3 is TGCGCCAGCAGTTCGACAGGACGGCAGTACTTC.

This rearrangement joins TRBV5-1 to TRBJ1-4; TRBD1 matches 7 bases. The CDR3 runs to 14 residues. The ends lost 4 bases at V and 5 bases at J; junction bases unmatched: 5. In germline, CDR1 is SGHRS, CDR2 YFSETQ. The CDR3 DNA is TGCGCCAGCAGCCTCGGGACAGTAAATGAAAAACTGTTTTTT. It encodes CASSLGTVNEKLFF.

This chain uses TRBV5-1 with TRBJ2-3, with 9 nucleotides matching TRBD2. The ends lost 4 bases at V and 1 base at J; junction bases unmatched: 7. CDR3 length: 16 amino acids. Per the germline V gene, CDR1 is SGHRS and CDR2 is YFSETQ. The CDR3 bases are TGCGCCAGCAGCCAACTAGCTAGCGGGGGCACAGATACGCAGTATTTT. It is translated as CASSQLASGGTDTQYF.

The chain joins TRBV6-5 to TRBJ1-1; no firm D call. CDR1 and CDR2 (germline): MNHEY, SVGAGI. The CDR3 has 11 residues. The CDR3 DNA reads TGTGCTCTTTCCAGTGGTCCTGAAGCTTTCTTT. Its translation: CALSSGPEAFF.

The chain uses TRBV2 and TRBJ1-2; a possible D gene is TRBD1 (6 bases). This CDR3 is 14 amino acids long. Trimming removed 6 bases from V and 8 bases from J, with 19 bases in between. Germline CDR1 and CDR2: SNHLY and FYNNEI. The CDR3 DNA reads as TGTGCCAGCAGGGGGAGTCAGGGGATATGGGGCTACACCTTC. This encodes CASRGSQGIWGYTF.

The chain couples TRBV5-1 to TRBJ2-4; 9 positions agree with TRBD1. Trimming took 3 bases from V and 5 from J; bases not matched to a gene: 6. The CDR3 has 15 residues. Germline lookup yields CDR1 SGHRS and CDR2 YFSETQ. This CDR3 reads CASSSQGARENIQYF. In DNA, the CDR3 is TGCGCCAGCAGCTCACAGGGGGCGCGGGAAAACATTCAGTACTTC. Using reference TRBV5-1 and TRBJ2-4 for the parts outside the CDR3, the full variable domain is KAGVTQTPRYLIKTRGQQVTLSCSPISGHRSVSWYQQTPGQGLQFLFEYFSETQRNKGNFPGRFSGRQFSNSRSEMNVSTLELGDSALYLCASSSQGARENIQYFGAGTRLSVL.

This sequence joins TRBV16 and TRBJ1-4; 10 nucleotides match TRBD1. The CDR3 runs 16 residues. From germline, CDR1 is KGHSY and CDR2 FQNENV. Losses at the gene ends were 2 bases for V and 8 bases for J; bases not matched to a gene: 8. CDR3 sequence reads: CASSQGTGTGDEKLFF. The DNA for the CDR3 is TGTGCCAGCAGCCAAGGGACCGGGACAGGGGACGAAAAACTGTTTTTT.

This clone was recorded once. V gene TRBV24-1 combines with J gene TRBJ2-2; a weak D match, TRBD1 (6 bases). Per the germline V gene, CDR1 is KGHDR and CDR2 is SFDVKD. V gave up 7 bases and J gave up 3 bases, with 11 bases separating them. The CDR3 loop spans 14 amino acids. This chain's CDR3 is CATRGAGDTGELFF. The CDR3 DNA sequence: TGTGCCACCAGGGGGGCAGGGGACACCGGGGAGCTGTTTTTT.

The V gene is TRBV18, the J gene TRBJ2-7, with 7 bases that match TRBD2. J lost 6 bases, V lost 6 bases, and 2 bases had no gene match. The germline V gene has CDR1 KGHSH and CDR2 LQKENI. The CDR3 runs 11 residues. CDR3 amino acids: CASSGEGEQYF. The CDR3 nucleotides read TGTGCCAGCTCCGGGGAGGGCGAGCAGTACTTC.